This is a list of T cell receptor beta chains from one sample in a study of molecular identifiers for immune sequencing clone quantification. In TCRdb, the PCR reads were re-called with MiXCR into one record per CDR3 protein. The repertoire holds hundreds of thousands of distinct CDR3 sequences, with 20% to 25% as singletons. Sequencing was done on a sample of naive CD8+ T cells from blood, with Jurkat cell RNA spiked in. These receptors came from a human donor in good health. Some libraries in this study had Jurkat cell RNA spiked in. The CDR3 runs from the conserved cysteine through the conserved F or W. D genes are given only for firm matches. A row's size may be missing; if present it is once, few, many or a size class.

V	J	D	size	DNA	CDR3
TRBV9	TRBJ2-2	-	many	TGTGCCAGCAGCGGAACAGACTTGAGGGGGGAGCTGTTTTTT	CASSGTDLRGELFF
TRBV7-6	TRBJ2-7	-	many	TGTGCCAGCAGCCCCCGCCGGAATGCGTTTGGGGCCGAGCAGTACTTC	CASSPRRNAFGAEQYF
TRBV12-3/TRBV12-4	TRBJ2-2	TRBD2	-	TGTGCCAGCAGTCAGAGCGGGGGCGGGGGCGGGGAGCTGTTTTTT	CASSQSGGGGGELFF
TRBV4-3	TRBJ1-2	-	many	TGCGCCAGCAGCCAAGATCGGACTAACTATGGCTACACCTTC	CASSQDRTNYGYTF
TRBV7-2	TRBJ2-1	TRBD2	many	TGTGCCAGCAGCTTTCTAGCGGGAGGGGGTGAGCAGTTCTTC	CASSFLAGGGEQFF
TRBV20-1	TRBJ1-4	TRBD1	-	TGCAGTGCTAGCGCCGGGACAGGGGATGAAAAACTGTTTTTT	CSASAGTGDEKLFF
TRBV20-1	TRBJ2-7	-	many	TGCAGTGCTAGGGAAACAGGAGCCTACGAGCAGTACTTC	CSARETGAYEQYF
TRBV29-1	TRBJ2-7	TRBD2	-	TGCAGCGTTCGACTAGCGGGGGTGTGGGAGCAGTGCTTC	CSVRLAGVWEQCF
TRBV13	TRBJ2-7	-	many	TGTGCCAGCAGCTTAGTTAGGGACGGATACTACGAGCAGTACTTC	CASSLVRDGYYEQYF
TRBV4-3	TRBJ1-5	-	few	TGCGCCAGCAGCCCTCATTTATCCACGGGCAATCAGCCCCAGCATTTT	CASSPHLSTGNQPQHF
TRBV27	TRBJ2-2	-	few	TGTGCCAGCAGTTTATCGGCAGGAATGAACACCGGGGAGCTGTTTTTT	CASSLSAGMNTGELFF
TRBV9	TRBJ2-7	TRBD2	many	TGTGCCAGCAGCGTAGGTGGCGGGAGGGCGGGGGAGCAGTACTTC	CASSVGGGRAGEQYF
TRBV19	TRBJ2-1	-	many	TGTGCCAGTAGTATGGGCTTCGGGTTAGGCAATGAGCAGTTCTTC	CASSMGFGLGNEQFF
TRBV11-2	TRBJ2-3	-	many	TGTGCCAGCAGTCGATTTCCGGCTAGCACAGATACGCAGTATTTT	CASSRFPASTDTQYF
TRBV7-9	TRBJ2-5	-	many	TGTGCCAGCAGCAGTACACATAGGGGGTTTTTACAAGAGACCCAGTACTTC	CASSSTHRGFLQETQYF
TRBV28	TRBJ1-1	-	many	TGTGCCAGCAGTTTGCCCGGTACTGAAGCTTTCTTT	CASSLPGTEAFF
TRBV4-3	TRBJ1-1	-	many	TGCGCCAGCAGCCAAGTAGTATCAACTGAAGCTTTCTTT	CASSQVVSTEAFF
TRBV7-2	TRBJ2-1	-	many	TGTGCCAGCAGCTTACAGGCGACCTACAATGAGCAGTTCTTC	CASSLQATYNEQFF
TRBV15	TRBJ1-3	-	many	TGTGCCACTTCCTCAGGTCGGGGCTCTGGAAACACCATATATTTT	CATSSGRGSGNTIYF
TRBV24-1	TRBJ2-2	-	many	TGTGCCACCAGGGACAGCCCTACCGGGGAGCTGTTTTTT	CATRDSPTGELFF
TRBV9	TRBJ2-3	-	many	TGTGCCAGCAGCGTGGGCGGGGTCTTAGATACGCAGTATTTT	CASSVGGVLDTQYF
TRBV4-3	TRBJ2-3	-	many	TGCGCCAGCAGCCAAGATGGAGGACTAATTAATGGCGATACGCAGTATTTT	CASSQDGGLINGDTQYF
TRBV6-5	TRBJ2-6	-	many	TGTGCCAGCAGTTACTCGAGCTCTGGGGCCAACGTCCTGACTTTC	CASSYSSSGANVLTF
TRBV16	TRBJ1-5	-	-	TGTGCCAGCAGCCATTCCCCTCCTCTTGGCGGCGATCAGCCCCAGCATTTT	CASSHSPPLGGDQPQHF
TRBV7-9	TRBJ2-1	-	-	TGTGCCAGCAGCGCGGCCTGGGATGAGCAGTTCTTC	CASSAAWDEQFF
TRBV28	TRBJ2-1	-	many	TGTGCCAGCAGTCCGCTGGCCGTGAGCTCCTACAATGAGCAGTTCTTC	CASSPLAVSSYNEQFF
TRBV4-3	TRBJ2-3	TRBD2	-	TGCGCCAGCAGCCACGCGGGGGTCACAGATACGCAGTATTTT	CASSHAGVTDTQYF
TRBV19	TRBJ1-1	-	many	TGTGCCAGTAGTATGGGGTGGACTGAAGCTTTCTTT	CASSMGWTEAFF
TRBV4-3	TRBJ2-7	TRBD1	-	TGCGCCAGCAGCCAAGATCCAGGGACAGCCCTCTCCTACGAGCAGTACTTC	CASSQDPGTALSYEQYF
TRBV20-1	TRBJ1-4	-	-	TGCAGTGCTAGAGTTAGACGGTCGGCAACTAATGAAAAACTGTTTTTT	CSARVRRSATNEKLFF
TRBV9	TRBJ2-5	TRBD1	few	TGTGCCAGCAGCTCGGGACAGGACCCAGAGACCCAGTACTTC	CASSSGQDPETQYF
TRBV13	TRBJ2-3	TRBD2	few	TGTGCCAGCAGCCCCTTGACTAGCGGATTTACTAGCACAGATACGCAGTATTTT	CASSPLTSGFTSTDTQYF
TRBV6-5	TRBJ2-7	-	many	TGTGCCAGCAGTTACTCGCAAACGTCATTCGGGGGTAGCTACGAGCAGTACTTC	CASSYSQTSFGGSYEQYF
TRBV19	TRBJ1-2	-	few	TGTGCCAGTAGCCCCAGCGGGGGACTCCGGACCAGCTACACCTTC	CASSPSGGLRTSYTF
TRBV27	TRBJ1-1	-	many	TGTGCCAGCAGTTTCAGGGATACAAACACTGAAGCTTTCTTT	CASSFRDTNTEAFF
TRBV5-1	TRBJ2-3	-	many	TGCGCCAGCAGCTTGGCCGGGCTGGAGGCGGATACGCAGTATTTT	CASSLAGLEADTQYF
TRBV7-9	TRBJ2-5	-	many	TGTGCCAGCGAGCCGTGGGTTACTGGGGGGGAGACCCAGTACTTC	CASEPWVTGGETQYF
TRBV28	TRBJ2-6	-	many	TGTGCCAGCAGTTTACACAAGACCTACTCTGGGGCCAACGTCCTGACTTTC	CASSLHKTYSGANVLTF
TRBV29-1	TRBJ2-1	-	-	TGCAGCGTTGAAGGGGGGGCACTACCAATGCGGGTAAACGACAATGAGCAGTTCTTC	CSVEGGALPMRVNDNEQFF
TRBV7-9	TRBJ2-3	TRBD2	many	TGTGCCAGCAGCCGTCCATCGACTAGCGAAGATACGCAGTATTTT	CASSRPSTSEDTQYF
TRBV12-3/TRBV12-4	TRBJ1-5	-	-	TGTGCCAGCAGTCCATTTCTACTCAATCAGCCCAAGCATTTT	CASSPFLLNQPKHF
TRBV12-2	TRBJ2-3	-	few	TGTGCAAGTCGCCAGCGGGAGGGTACAGATACGCAGTATTTT	CASRQREGTDTQYF
TRBV14	TRBJ2-7	TRBD2	-	TGTGCCAGCAGCCCTGTAGCGGGGGTGATCTCCTACGAGCAGTACTTC	CASSPVAGVISYEQYF